This T cell receptor beta chain was captured by sequencing in a study of T cells in localized non-small cell lung cancer (TCRdb year 2020). Study-level background: The study examined T cell repertoires in hundreds of patients with early-stage NSCLC and compared tumors with uninvolved tumor-adjacent lungs. Of the NSCLC patients, fewer than 150 were male and 85 to 110 were female, and the mean age was around 70 years. The cohort consisted of 236 treatment-naive NSCLC patients whose localized lung tumors had been resected. Results the study describes overall, beyond this receptor: Because multi-region tumor sequencing was not performed, intratumor heterogeneity could not be ruled out. Higher T cell density in blood was associated with longer overall survival, whereas higher clonality in adjacent lung was associated with shorter survival. Uninvolved tumor-adjacent lung showed the highest T cell clonality, higher than tumor, which suggests more focused antigenic responses in the uninvolved tumor-adjacent lung. Because of the exploratory design, TCR variables were selected using unadjusted p-values without false-discovery rate correction. Of the top 100 tumor clones, a median of roughly 56 were detected in paired uninvolved adjacent lung; under 35 were also among that lung's top 100.

TCR beta CDR3 regions were sequenced from DNA using the immunoSEQ Assay. The published analysis was carried out like this. To compute T cell density, TCR beta template counts were normalized to usable DNA, which was estimated by amplifying housekeeping genes. The preseqR package was used to estimate richness by extrapolating to 400,000 templates for PBMC samples and to 120,000 templates for tissue samples. Clonality was taken to be one minus Pielou's evenness. Tissue-enriched TCRs were identified through differential abundance testing performed on productive amino-acid clonotypes, with a minimum total count of 5 and an alpha of 0.1. Repertoire overlap between compartments was quantified with the Jaccard Index and Morisita Overlap Index. GLIPH grouped TCR beta CDR3s together with public tetramer-defined viral CDR3s, and a viral motif had to include at least three viral sequences and show V-gene enrichment. TCRdb mirrors the immuneACCESS table, restricted to in-frame sequences. Some clones are absent from its copies; in checked studies, under half trace to an unresolved V gene, and the reason for the others is unknown. That table is the source of V, J and clone size, and D and trimming were worked out from the DNA. The sample table records 75,000 to 90,000 clones; roughly four fifths of these occur just once. Over 2.5% of the sample is held by the ten biggest clonotypes.

At diagnosis, peripheral blood, uninvolved tumor-adjacent lung and tumor were collected and stored as a combination of fresh-frozen and FFPE material. For TCR repertoire profiling, the blood samples were analyzed as peripheral blood mononuclear cells. CDR1 SEHNR and CDR2 FQNEAQ were looked up in the germline V gene (reference sequence). Including cysteine and phenylalanine, the CDR3 has 12 amino acids. Left in the record is the CDR3 DNA by itself, 36 bases read in frame from the first base. V and J are truncated by 1 base and 6 bases respectively, leaving an intervening sequence of 6 bases. There are a few counts of this clone. This clone's antigen is unknown. The record has no base qualities; no much larger clone is one base away.

This sample comprised peripheral blood, obtained before any cancer treatment. This sequence was found in a man aged 35-75 years with stage I lung adenocarcinoma. The sequence is built from TRBV7-9 and TRBJ1-1; the D gene cannot be named for sure. For the CDR3, the sequence is CASSLGRAEAFF. The DNA sequence is as follows: TGTGCCAGCAGCTTAGGGAGGGCTGAAGCTTTCTTT.